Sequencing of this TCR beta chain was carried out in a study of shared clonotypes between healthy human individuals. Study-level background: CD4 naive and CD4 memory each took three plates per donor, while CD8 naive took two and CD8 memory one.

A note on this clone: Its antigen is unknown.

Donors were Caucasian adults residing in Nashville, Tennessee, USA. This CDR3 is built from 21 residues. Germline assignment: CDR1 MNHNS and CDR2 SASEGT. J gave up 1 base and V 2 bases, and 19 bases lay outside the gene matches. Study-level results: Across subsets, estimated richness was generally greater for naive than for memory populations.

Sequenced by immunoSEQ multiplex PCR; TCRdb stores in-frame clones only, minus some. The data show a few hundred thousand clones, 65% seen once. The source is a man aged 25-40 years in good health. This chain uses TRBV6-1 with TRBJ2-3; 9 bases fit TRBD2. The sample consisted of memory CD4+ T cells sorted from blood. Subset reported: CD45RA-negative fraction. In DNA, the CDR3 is TGTGCCAGCAGTGAACGGGGTGGTAGCGGGAGAGGAGGGCTGGGCACAGATACGCAGTATTTT. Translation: CASSERGGSGRGGLGTDTQYF.